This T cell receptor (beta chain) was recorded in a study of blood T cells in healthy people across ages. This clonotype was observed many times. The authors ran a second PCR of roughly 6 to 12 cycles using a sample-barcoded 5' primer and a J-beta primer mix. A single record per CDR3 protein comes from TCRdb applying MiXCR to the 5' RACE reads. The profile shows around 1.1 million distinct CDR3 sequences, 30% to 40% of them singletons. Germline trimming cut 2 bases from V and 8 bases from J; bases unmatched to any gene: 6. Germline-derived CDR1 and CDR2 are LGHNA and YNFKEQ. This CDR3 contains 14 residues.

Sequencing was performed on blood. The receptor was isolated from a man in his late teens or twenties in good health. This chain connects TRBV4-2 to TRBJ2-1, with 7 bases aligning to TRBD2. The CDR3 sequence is CASSQRTSRDEQFF. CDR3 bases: TGTGCCAGCAGCCAAAGGACTAGTCGGGATGAGCAGTTCTTC.